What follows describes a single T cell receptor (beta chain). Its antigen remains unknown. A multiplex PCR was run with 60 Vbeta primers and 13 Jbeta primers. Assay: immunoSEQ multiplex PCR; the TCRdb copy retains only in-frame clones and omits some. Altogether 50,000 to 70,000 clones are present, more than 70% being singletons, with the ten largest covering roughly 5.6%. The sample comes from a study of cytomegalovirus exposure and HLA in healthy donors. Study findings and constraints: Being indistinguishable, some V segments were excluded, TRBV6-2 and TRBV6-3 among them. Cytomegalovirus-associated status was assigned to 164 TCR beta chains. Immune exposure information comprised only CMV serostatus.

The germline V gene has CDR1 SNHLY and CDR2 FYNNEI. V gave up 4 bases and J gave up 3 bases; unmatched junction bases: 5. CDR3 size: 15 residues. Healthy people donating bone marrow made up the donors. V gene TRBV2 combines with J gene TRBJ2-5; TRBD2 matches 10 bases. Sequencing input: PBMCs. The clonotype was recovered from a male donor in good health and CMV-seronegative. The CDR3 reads CASSVSSGGEETQYF. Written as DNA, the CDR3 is TGTGCCAGCAGTGTCTCTAGCGGGGGAGAAGAGACCCAGTACTTC.